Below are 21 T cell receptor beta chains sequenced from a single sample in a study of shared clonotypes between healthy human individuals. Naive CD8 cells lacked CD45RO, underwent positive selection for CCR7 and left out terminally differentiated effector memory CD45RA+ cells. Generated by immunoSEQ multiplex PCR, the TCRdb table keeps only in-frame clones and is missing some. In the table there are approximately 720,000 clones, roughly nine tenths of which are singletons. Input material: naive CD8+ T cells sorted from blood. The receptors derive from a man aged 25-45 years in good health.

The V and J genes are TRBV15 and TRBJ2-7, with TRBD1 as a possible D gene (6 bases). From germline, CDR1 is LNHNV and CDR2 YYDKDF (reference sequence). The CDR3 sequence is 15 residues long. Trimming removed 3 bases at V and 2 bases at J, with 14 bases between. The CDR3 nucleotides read TGTGCCACCAGCAGCCACAGGGTGGTAACCTACGAGCAGTACTTC. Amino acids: CATSSHRVVTYEQYF.

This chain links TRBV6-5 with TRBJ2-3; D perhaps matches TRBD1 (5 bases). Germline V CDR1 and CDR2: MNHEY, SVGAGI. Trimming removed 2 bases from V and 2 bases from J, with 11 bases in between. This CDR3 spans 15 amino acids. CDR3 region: CASSYGADLTDTQYF. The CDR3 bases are TGTGCCAGCAGTTACGGGGCGGATCTCACAGATACGCAGTATTTT.

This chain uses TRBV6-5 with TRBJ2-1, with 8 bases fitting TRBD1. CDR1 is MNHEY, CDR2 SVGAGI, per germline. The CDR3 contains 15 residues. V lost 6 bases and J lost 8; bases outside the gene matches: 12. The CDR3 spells CASRSHRGEFHEQFF. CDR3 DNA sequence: TGTGCCAGCAGATCGCACAGGGGGGAGTTTCATGAGCAGTTCTTC.

For the CDR3, the DNA is TGTGCCAGCAGTTTCCAAGCGGAAACCAATGAGCAGTTCTTC. It translates to CASSFQAETNEQFF. The J gene is TRBJ2-1, the V gene TRBV28, with D possibly matching TRBD2 (5 bases). The CDR3 extends over 14 amino acids. Germline CDR1 is MDHEN and CDR2 is SYDVKM. The V end lost 3 bases, the J end lost 6 bases, and 12 bases lay between the germline ends.

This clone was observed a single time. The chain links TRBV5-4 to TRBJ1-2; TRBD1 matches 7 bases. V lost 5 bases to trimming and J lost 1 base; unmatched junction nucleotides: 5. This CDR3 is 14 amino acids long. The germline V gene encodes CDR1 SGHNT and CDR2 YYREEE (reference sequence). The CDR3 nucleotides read TGTGCCAGCAGGACAACAGGGGTTAACTATGGCTACACCTTC. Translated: CASRTTGVNYGYTF.

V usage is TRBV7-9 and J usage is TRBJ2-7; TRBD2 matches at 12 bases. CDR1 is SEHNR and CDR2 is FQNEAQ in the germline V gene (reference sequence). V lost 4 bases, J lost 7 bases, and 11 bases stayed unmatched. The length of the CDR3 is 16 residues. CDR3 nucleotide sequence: TGTGCCAGCAGCTCAACGACTAGCGGGAGAATGGGTGAGCAGTACTTC. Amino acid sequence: CASSSTTSGRMGEQYF.

CDR3 sequence: CASSYSGNKYEQYF. The CDR3 coding sequence is TGTGCCAGCAGCTATAGCGGTAATAAATACGAGCAGTACTTC. This chain uses TRBV7-2 with TRBJ2-7; D is possibly TRBD2 (6 bases). V was pared by 4 bases and J by 4 bases, with 14 bases between. The CDR3 runs to 14 residues. CDR1 is SGHTA, CDR2 FQGNSA, per germline.

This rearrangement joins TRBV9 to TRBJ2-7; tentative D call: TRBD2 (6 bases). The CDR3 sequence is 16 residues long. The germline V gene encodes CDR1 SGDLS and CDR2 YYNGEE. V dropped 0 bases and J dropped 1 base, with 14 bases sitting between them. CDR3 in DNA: TGTGCCAGCAGCGTAGACGGGGACGGAGGGTCCTACGAGCAGTACTTC. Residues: CASSVDGDGGSYEQYF.

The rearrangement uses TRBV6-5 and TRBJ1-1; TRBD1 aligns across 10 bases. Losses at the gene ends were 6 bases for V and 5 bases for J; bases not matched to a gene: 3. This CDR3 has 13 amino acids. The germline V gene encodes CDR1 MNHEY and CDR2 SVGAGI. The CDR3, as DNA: TGTGCCAGCAGAGGGACAGGGGTTACTGAAGCTTTCTTT. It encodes CASRGTGVTEAFF.

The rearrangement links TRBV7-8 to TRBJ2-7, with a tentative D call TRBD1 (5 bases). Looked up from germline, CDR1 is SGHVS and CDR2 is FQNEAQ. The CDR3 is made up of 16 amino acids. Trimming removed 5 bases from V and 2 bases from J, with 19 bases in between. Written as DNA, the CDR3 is TGTGCCAGCAGCCAACGAGGCAGGGCGGTGGCCTACGAGCAGTACTTC. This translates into CASSQRGRAVAYEQYF.

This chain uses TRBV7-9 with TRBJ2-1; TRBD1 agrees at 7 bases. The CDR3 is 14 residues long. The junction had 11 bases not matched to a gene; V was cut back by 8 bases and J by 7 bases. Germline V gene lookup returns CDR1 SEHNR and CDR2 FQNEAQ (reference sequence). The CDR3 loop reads CASSGQDFENEQFF. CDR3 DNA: TGTGCCAGCTCTGGACAGGATTTTGAAAATGAGCAGTTCTTC.

The CDR3 loop reads CASSLYSDPGSSSYNEQFF. The CDR3 coding sequence is TGTGCCAGCAGCTTATATTCGGATCCCGGATCCAGCTCCTACAATGAGCAGTTCTTC. V is TRBV7-8 and J is TRBJ2-1, with D hard to call. Germline V gene data show CDR1 as SGHVS and CDR2 as FQNEAQ. V lost 2 bases, J lost 0 bases, and 20 bases lay in between. The CDR3 contains 19 residues. The full variable domain, with the rest looked up from reference TRBV7-8 and TRBJ2-1, is GAGVSQSPRYKVAKRGQDVALRCDPISGHVSLFWYQQALGQGPEFLTYFQNEAQLDKSGLPSDRFFAERPEGSVSTLKIQRTQQEDSAVYLCASSLYSDPGSSSYNEQFFGPGTRLTVL.

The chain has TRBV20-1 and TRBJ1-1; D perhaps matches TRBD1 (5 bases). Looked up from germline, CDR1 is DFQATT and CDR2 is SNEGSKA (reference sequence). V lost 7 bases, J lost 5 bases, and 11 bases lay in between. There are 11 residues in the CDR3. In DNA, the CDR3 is TGCAGTGTCGAGACAGAAACTGAAGCTTTCTTT. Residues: CSVETETEAFF.

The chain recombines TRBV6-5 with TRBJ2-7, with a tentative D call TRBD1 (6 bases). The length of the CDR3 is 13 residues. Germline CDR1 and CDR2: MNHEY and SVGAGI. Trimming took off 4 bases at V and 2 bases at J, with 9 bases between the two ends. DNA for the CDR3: TGTGCCAGCAGTTTCAGGGGCCCCTACGAGCAGTACTTC. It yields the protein CASSFRGPYEQYF.

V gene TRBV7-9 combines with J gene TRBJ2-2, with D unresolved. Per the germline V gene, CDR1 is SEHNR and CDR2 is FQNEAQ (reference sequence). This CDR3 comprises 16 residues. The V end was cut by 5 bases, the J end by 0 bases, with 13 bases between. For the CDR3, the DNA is TGTGCCAGCAGCGAGAGCCTGGATACGAACACCGGGGAGCTGTTTTTT. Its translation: CASSESLDTNTGELFF. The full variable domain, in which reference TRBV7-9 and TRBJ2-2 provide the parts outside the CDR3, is DTGVSQNPRHKITKRGQNVTFRCDPISEHNRLYWYRQTLGQGPEFLTYFQNEAQLEKSRLLSDRFSAERPKGSFSTLEIQRTEQGDSAMYLCASSESLDTNTGELFFGEGSRLTVL.

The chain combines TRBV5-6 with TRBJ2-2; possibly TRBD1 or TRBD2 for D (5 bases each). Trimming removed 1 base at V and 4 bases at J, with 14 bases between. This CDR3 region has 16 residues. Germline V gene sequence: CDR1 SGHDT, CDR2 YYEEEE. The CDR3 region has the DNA TGTGCCAGCAGCTTGTTGAGGGGTCGGGCCACCGGGGAGCTGTTTTTT. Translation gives CASSLLRGRATGELFF.

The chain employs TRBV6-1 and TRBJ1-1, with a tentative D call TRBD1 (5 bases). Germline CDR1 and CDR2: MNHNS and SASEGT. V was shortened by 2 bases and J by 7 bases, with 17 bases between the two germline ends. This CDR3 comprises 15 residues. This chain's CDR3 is CASSELIGRQNEAFF. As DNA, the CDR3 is TGTGCCAGCAGTGAACTGATCGGGAGACAGAATGAAGCTTTCTTT.

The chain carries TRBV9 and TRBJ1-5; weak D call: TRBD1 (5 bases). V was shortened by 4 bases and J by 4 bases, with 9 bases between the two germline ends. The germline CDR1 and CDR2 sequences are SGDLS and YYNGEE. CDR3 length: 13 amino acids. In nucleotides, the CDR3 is TGTGCCAGCAGCCTCGGGGCTAATCAGCCCCAGCATTTT. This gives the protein CASSLGANQPQHF.

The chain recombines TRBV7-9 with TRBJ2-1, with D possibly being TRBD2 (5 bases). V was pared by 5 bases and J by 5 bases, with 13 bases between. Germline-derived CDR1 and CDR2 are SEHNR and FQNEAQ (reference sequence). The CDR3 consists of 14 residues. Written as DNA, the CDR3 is TGTGCCAGCAGCCCGGGCGGGTTTAACAATGAGCAGTTCTTC. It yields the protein CASSPGGFNNEQFF.

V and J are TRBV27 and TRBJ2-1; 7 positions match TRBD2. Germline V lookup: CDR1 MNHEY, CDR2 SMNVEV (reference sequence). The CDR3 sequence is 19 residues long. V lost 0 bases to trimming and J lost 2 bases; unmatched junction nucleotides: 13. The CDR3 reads CASSLSFYSGGSPYNEQFF. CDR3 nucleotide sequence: TGTGCCAGCAGTTTATCCTTTTATTCAGGCGGGAGTCCCTACAATGAGCAGTTCTTC.

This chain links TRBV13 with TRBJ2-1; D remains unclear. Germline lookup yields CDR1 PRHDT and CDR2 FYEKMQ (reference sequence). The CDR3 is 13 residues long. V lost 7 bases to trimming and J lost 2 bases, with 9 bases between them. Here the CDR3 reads CASTDLPYNEQFF. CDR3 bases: TGTGCCAGCACCGATTTACCCTACAATGAGCAGTTCTTC.